Presented here are 26 T cell receptor beta chains from one specimen sequenced in a study of T cell responses to AZD1222 COVID-19 vaccine. Clones were sequenced by immunoSEQ multiplex PCR, and TCRdb holds only the in-frame ones, with some missing. Among some 120,000 clones, more than 85% were seen once, and the ten largest hold 8.5% to 14%. The sequencing here drew on peripheral blood, taken on day 0 of MenACWY control vaccination. These receptors originate from an adult in good health.

Turning to this clone: One end of the junction is discordant with germline, which a read error may explain. V usage is TRBV7-2 and J usage is TRBJ2-1, with TRBD1 matching over 9 bases. The CDR3 length is 15 residues. The germline V gene has CDR1 SGHTA and CDR2 FQGNSA. The CDR3 coding sequence is TGTGCCAGCAGCCCTACTGGACAGGGGTACACTGAGCAGTTCTTC. Protein: CASSPTGQGYTEQFF.

The rearrangement links TRBV11-2 to TRBJ2-7; D unclear. Germline-derived CDR1 and CDR2 are SGHAT and FQNNGV. V lost 2 bases and J 6 bases, leaving 17 bases between the germline ends. The CDR3 runs to 15 residues. The CDR3: CASSLRSGIRVEQYF. The DNA for the CDR3 is TGTGCCAGCAGCTTACGGTCGGGCATTAGGGTCGAGCAGTACTTC. Drawing the rest from reference TRBV11-2 and TRBJ2-7, the complete variable domain is EAGVAQSPRYKIIEKRQSVAFWCNPISGHATLYWYQQILGQGPKLLIQFQNNGVVDDSQLPKDRFSAERLKGVDSTLKIQPAKLEDSAVYLCASSLRSGIRVEQYFGPGTRLTVT.

The gene calls are TRBV12-3 or TRBV12-4 and TRBJ2-1; no firm D call. Trimming cost V 4 bases and J 6 bases, with 10 bases left between them. This CDR3 has 13 amino acids. The CDR3 protein is CASSSRVSNEQFF. CDR3 DNA sequence: TGTGCCAGCAGTTCTCGAGTATCCAATGAGCAGTTCTTC.

CDR3 in amino acids: CASSPGVAATDTQYF. Written as DNA, the CDR3 is TGCGCCAGCAGCCCGGGGGTAGCGGCCACAGATACGCAGTATTTT. The rearrangement uses TRBV5-1 and TRBJ2-3, with D perhaps matching TRBD2 (6 bases). Germline loops: CDR1 SGHRS, CDR2 YFSETQ. Trimming stripped 4 bases from V and 2 bases from J, with 14 bases between. The CDR3 covers 15 residues. Filled out from reference TRBV5-1 and TRBJ2-3, the complete variable domain reads KAGVTQTPRYLIKTRGQQVTLSCSPISGHRSVSWYQQTPGQGLQFLFEYFSETQRNKGNFPGRFSGRQFSNSRSEMNVSTLELGDSALYLCASSPGVAATDTQYFGPGTRLTVL.

The chain uses TRBV2 and TRBJ2-5, with TRBD1 identical over 8 bases. The CDR3 has 15 residues. Germline assignment: CDR1 SNHLY and CDR2 FYNNEI. J gave up 5 bases and V 6 bases, and 11 bases lay outside the gene matches. In DNA, the CDR3 is TGTGCCAGCAGAGGAACGGACAGGGCGGGGGAGACCCAGTACTTC. Translated: CASRGTDRAGETQYF.

The rearrangement links TRBV5-1 to TRBJ2-1; 16 bases agree with TRBD2. V shed 9 bases, J shed 0 bases, and the junction held 9 bases outside the gene matches. CDR3 length equals 18 residues. Germline V CDR1 and CDR2: SGHRS, YFSETQ. CDR3 bases: TGCGCCACCTTGCCCGGGACTAGCGGGAGGGGCTCCTACAATGAGCAGTTCTTC. Translation gives CATLPGTSGRGSYNEQFF.

The V call is TRBV10-2, the J call TRBJ1-5, with D unresolved. CDR3 length: 15 amino acids. CDR1 and CDR2 from the germline V gene are WSHSY and SAAADI. V gave up 3 bases and J gave up 3 bases, with 12 bases separating them. CDR3 region: CASSEYVSTNQPQHF. CDR3 DNA: TGCGCCAGCAGTGAATACGTCTCTACCAATCAGCCCCAGCATTTT.

The chain recombines TRBV5-4 with TRBJ2-3, with D possibly being TRBD1 (5 bases). The V and J ends lost 0 bases and 3 bases respectively, with 8 bases between them. The CDR3 covers 14 residues. Germline CDR1 is SGHNT and CDR2 is YYREEE (reference sequence). CDR3 sequence: CASSLGAGTDTQYF. The CDR3, as DNA: TGTGCCAGCAGCTTGGGCGCAGGGACAGATACGCAGTATTTT. The full variable domain, in which reference TRBV5-4 and TRBJ2-3 provide the parts outside the CDR3, is ETGVTQSPTHLIKTRGQQVTLRCSSQSGHNTVSWYQQALGQGPQFIFQYYREEENGRGNFPPRFSGLQFPNYSSELNVNALELDDSALYLCASSLGAGTDTQYFGPGTRLTVL.

This clone was recorded only once. This chain links TRBV15 with TRBJ2-1; D perhaps matches TRBD2 (5 bases). V lost 1 base and J 8 bases, leaving 9 bases between the germline ends. The CDR3 is made up of 13 amino acids. Looked up from germline, CDR1 is LNHNV and CDR2 is YYDKDF (reference sequence). CDR3 sequence (DNA): TGTGCCACCAGCAGAGGTAGCGCGGATGAGCAGTTCTTC. Translation gives CATSRGSADEQFF.

The V call is TRBV12-3 or TRBV12-4, the J call TRBJ2-4; D may be TRBD1 or TRBD2 (7 bases each). The CDR3 covers 13 residues. Trimming took off 8 bases at V and 4 bases at J, with 12 bases between the two ends. The CDR3 loop reads CASGEGAKNIQYF. The CDR3 DNA sequence: TGTGCCAGCGGGGAGGGGGCTAAAAACATTCAGTACTTC.

This sequence joins TRBV7-9 and TRBJ2-6; tentatively, D is TRBD2 (6 bases). V shed 6 bases and J shed 2 bases, with 14 bases lying between them. Germline assignment: CDR1 SEHNR and CDR2 FQNEAQ (reference sequence). The CDR3 contains 16 residues. CDR3 nucleotides: TGTGCCAGCAGTTTGGGGGGAAGGACTGGGGCCAACGTCCTGACTTTC. It yields the protein CASSLGGRTGANVLTF.

The chain is built from TRBV27 and TRBJ2-1, with D possibly being TRBD2 (6 bases). The CDR3 sequence is 14 residues long. The V gene's germline CDR1 is MNHEY and CDR2 SMNVEV (reference sequence). The V gene lost 5 bases and the J gene lost 3 bases, with 11 bases spanning the gap. The CDR3 loop is CASSPMTSYNEQFF. CDR3 DNA: TGTGCCAGCAGTCCGATGACTAGCTACAATGAGCAGTTCTTC.

The chain links TRBV6-5 to TRBJ2-1; D call uncertain. V lost 5 bases to trimming and J lost 0 bases, with 11 bases between them. The CDR3 consists of 15 residues. CDR1 MNHEY and CDR2 SVGAGI come from the germline V gene. The CDR3 nucleotides are TGTGCCAGCAGTCAGACTCTTAGCTCCTACAATGAGCAGTTCTTC. It is translated as CASSQTLSSYNEQFF.

CDR3 DNA: TGTGCCAGCAGTCGGACGGATACGAACACCGGGGAGCTGTTTTTT. It codes for CASSRTDTNTGELFF. The chain carries TRBV9 and TRBJ2-2; D uncertain. This CDR3 comprises 15 residues. Germline CDR1 and CDR2: SGDLS and YYNGEE. Deletions cut 5 bases from V and 0 bases from J, with 11 bases between.

The genes are TRBV11-3 and TRBJ2-5; D call uncertain. This CDR3 is built from 13 residues. Trimming took off 10 bases at V and 2 bases at J, with 14 bases between the two ends. CDR1 SGHNT and CDR2 YENEEA come from the germline V gene. CDR3 DNA sequence: TGTGCCACCGAAACCAGAGATCAAGAGACCCAGTACTTC. Translated, it gives CATETRDQETQYF.

This clone has only one observation. The rearrangement joins TRBV7-3 to TRBJ2-3; 9 nucleotides agree with TRBD1. Germline V gives CDR1 SGHTA, CDR2 FQGTGA. V was clipped by 5 bases and J by 3 bases; unmatched bases: 9. The CDR3 loop spans 16 amino acids. The DNA of the CDR3 is TGTGCCAGCAGCCAAGGGACAGGGTCGAGGACAGATACGCAGTATTTT. Translation: CASSQGTGSRTDTQYF.

This sequence joins TRBV6-5 and TRBJ1-1; TRBD1 agrees at 7 bases. V lost 2 bases and J lost 0; bases outside the gene matches: 0. Germline lookup yields CDR1 MNHEY and CDR2 SVGAGI. The CDR3 sequence is 14 residues long. CDR3 bases: TGTGCCAGCAGTTACGACAGGGTGAACACTGAAGCTTTCTTT. It codes for CASSYDRVNTEAFF.

The rearrangement joins TRBV15 to TRBJ1-4; TRBD1 matches at 10 bases. V lost 3 bases and J lost 6; bases outside the gene matches: 7. Germline assignment: CDR1 LNHNV and CDR2 YYDKDF (reference sequence). The CDR3 is 16 amino acids. CDR3: CATSRVGGTGDEKLFF. CDR3 nucleotides: TGTGCCACCAGCAGGGTAGGGGGGACAGGGGATGAAAAACTGTTTTTT. The entire variable domain, with the rest obtained from reference TRBV15 and TRBJ1-4, is as follows: DAMVIQNPRYQVTQFGKPVTLSCSQTLNHNVMYWYQQKSSQAPKLLFHYYDKDFNNEADTPDNFQSRRPNTSFCFLDIRSPGLGDTAMYLCATSRVGGTGDEKLFFGSGTQLSVL.

This clone has only a few counts. The V and J genes are TRBV6-5 and TRBJ1-2; D not certain. The germline CDR1 and CDR2 sequences are MNHEY and SVGAGI. CDR3 size: 13 residues. Trimming removed 11 bases at V and 1 base at J, with 14 bases between. CDR3 nucleotide sequence: TGTGCCGCTACTCGGTCTAATAACTATGGCTACACCTTC. Translating gives CAATRSNNYGYTF.

The rearrangement uses TRBV12-3 or TRBV12-4 and TRBJ2-3; D remains ambiguous. Trimming removed 6 bases at V and 3 bases at J, with 10 bases between. This CDR3 has 13 amino acids. CDR3: CASSPTGTDTQYF. The CDR3 region has the DNA TGTGCCAGCAGCCCCACCGGGACAGATACGCAGTATTTT.

This chain joins TRBV10-3 and TRBJ2-2; 14 bases fit TRBD2. Germline values: CDR1 ENHRY, CDR2 SYGVKD. With V trimmed by 6 bases and J by 4 bases, 1 base remained unmatched. The CDR3 totals 15 residues. This CDR3 is CAIRGLAGGTGELFF. In DNA form, the CDR3 reads TGTGCCATCAGAGGACTAGCGGGAGGCACCGGGGAGCTGTTTTTT.

This rearrangement joins TRBV12-3 or TRBV12-4 to TRBJ2-7, with a weak D call TRBD1 (6 bases). CDR3 size: 13 residues. V lost 4 bases and J 1 base, leaving 8 bases between the germline ends. In DNA, the CDR3 is TGTGCCAGCAGTTCACAGGGATCCTACGAGCAGTACTTC. Translation gives CASSSQGSYEQYF.

The V gene is TRBV12-3 or TRBV12-4, the J gene TRBJ1-3, with no clear D. Trimming removed 1 base from V and 2 bases from J, with 3 bases in between. This CDR3 spans 13 amino acids. The CDR3 region is CASSLDPGNTIYF. For the CDR3, the DNA is TGTGCCAGCAGTTTAGACCCTGGAAACACCATATATTTT.

This sequence joins TRBV5-4 and TRBJ1-3; 10 nucleotides line up with TRBD1. V shed 4 bases, J shed 4 bases, and the junction held 5 bases outside the gene matches. Germline CDR1 is SGHNT and CDR2 is YYREEE (reference sequence). The CDR3 is 15 amino acids. CDR3 nucleotide sequence: TGTGCCAGCAGCCCAGACAGGGGGCAAGGAAACACCATATATTTT. Protein: CASSPDRGQGNTIYF.

This chain connects TRBV5-8 to TRBJ1-1, with TRBD1 matching over 8 bases. The CDR3 is 15 residues long. Looked up from germline, CDR1 is SGHTS and CDR2 is YDEGEE. The V segment lost 0 bases and the J segment 2 bases; nucleotides outside the gene matches: 3. In DNA form, the CDR3 reads TGTGCCAGCAGCTTGGGCGGACAGGGCAACACTGAAGCTTTCTTT. Translated, it gives CASSLGGQGNTEAFF.

The rearrangement links TRBV4-2 to TRBJ1-1; possibly TRBD1 for D (5 bases). Germline loops: CDR1 LGHNA, CDR2 YNFKEQ. CDR3 length: 14 residues. The V gene lost 0 bases and the J gene lost 11 bases, with 16 bases spanning the gap. The CDR3, as DNA: TGTGCCAGCAGCCAAGATCGGGGCTCCCCGGAGGCTTTCTTT. Its protein product is CASSQDRGSPEAFF.